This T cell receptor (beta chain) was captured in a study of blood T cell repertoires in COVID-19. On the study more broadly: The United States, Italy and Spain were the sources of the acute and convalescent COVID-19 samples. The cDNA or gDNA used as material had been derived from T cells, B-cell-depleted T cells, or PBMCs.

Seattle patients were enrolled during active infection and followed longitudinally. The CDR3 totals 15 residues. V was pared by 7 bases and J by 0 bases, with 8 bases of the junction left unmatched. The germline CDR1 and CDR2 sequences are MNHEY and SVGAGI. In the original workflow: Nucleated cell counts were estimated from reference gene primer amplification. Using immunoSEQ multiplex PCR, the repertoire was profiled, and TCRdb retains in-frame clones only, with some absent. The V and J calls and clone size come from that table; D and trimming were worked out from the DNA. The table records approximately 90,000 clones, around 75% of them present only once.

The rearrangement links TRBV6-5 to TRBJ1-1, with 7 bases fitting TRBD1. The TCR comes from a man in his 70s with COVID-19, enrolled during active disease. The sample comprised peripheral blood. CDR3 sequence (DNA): TGTGCCAGCAAACGGAGGGGGCAGATGAACACTGAAGCTTTCTTT. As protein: CASKRRGQMNTEAFF.